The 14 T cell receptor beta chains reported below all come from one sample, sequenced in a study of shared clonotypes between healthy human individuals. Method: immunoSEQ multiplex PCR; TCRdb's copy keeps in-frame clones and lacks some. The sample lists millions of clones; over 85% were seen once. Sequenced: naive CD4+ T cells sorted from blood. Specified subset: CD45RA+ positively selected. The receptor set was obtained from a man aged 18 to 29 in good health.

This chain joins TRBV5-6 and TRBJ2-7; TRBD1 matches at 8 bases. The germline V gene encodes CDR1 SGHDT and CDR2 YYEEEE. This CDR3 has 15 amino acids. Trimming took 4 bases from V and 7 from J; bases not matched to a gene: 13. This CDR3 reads CASSPGFRGRGEQYF. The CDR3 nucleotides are TGTGCCAGCAGCCCAGGATTCAGGGGGCGAGGGGAGCAGTACTTC.

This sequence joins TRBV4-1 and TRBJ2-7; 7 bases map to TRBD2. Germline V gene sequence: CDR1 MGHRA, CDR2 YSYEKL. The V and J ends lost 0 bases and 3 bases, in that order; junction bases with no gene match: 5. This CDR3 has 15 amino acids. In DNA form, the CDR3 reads TGCGCCAGCAGCCAAGATCTGGGGGGGATCTACGAGCAGTACTTC. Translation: CASSQDLGGIYEQYF.

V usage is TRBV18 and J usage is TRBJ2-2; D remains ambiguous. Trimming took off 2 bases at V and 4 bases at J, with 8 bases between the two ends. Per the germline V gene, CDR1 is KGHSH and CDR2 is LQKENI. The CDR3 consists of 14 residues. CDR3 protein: CASSPAWGTGELFF. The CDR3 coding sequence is TGTGCCAGCTCACCAGCTTGGGGCACCGGGGAGCTGTTTTTT.

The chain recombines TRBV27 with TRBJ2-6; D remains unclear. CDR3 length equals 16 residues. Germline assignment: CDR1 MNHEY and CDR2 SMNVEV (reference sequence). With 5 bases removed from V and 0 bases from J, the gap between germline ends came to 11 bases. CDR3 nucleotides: TGTGCCAGCAGTAACCCCCGAAGCTCTGGGGCCAACGTCCTGACTTTC. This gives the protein CASSNPRSSGANVLTF.

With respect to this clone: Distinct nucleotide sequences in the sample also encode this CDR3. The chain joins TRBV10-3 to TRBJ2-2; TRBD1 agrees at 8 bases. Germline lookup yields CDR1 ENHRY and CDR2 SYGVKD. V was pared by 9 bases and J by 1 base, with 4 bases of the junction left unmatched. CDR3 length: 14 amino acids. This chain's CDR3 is CAISGQGNTGELFF. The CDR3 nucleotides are TGTGCCATATCCGGACAGGGGAACACCGGGGAGCTGTTTTTT.

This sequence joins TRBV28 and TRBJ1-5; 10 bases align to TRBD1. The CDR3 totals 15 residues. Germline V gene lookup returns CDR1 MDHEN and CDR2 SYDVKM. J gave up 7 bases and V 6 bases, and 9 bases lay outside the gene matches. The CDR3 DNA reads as TGTGCCAGCAGAAACGGACAGGGGGGAGGACAGCCCCAGCATTTT. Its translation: CASRNGQGGGQPQHF.

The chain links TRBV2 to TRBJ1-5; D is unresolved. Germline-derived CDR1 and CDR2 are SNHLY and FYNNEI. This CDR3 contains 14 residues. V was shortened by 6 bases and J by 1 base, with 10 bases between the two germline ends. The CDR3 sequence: CASSARPSNQPQHF. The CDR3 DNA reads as TGTGCCAGCAGCGCCCGGCCCAGCAATCAGCCCCAGCATTTT.

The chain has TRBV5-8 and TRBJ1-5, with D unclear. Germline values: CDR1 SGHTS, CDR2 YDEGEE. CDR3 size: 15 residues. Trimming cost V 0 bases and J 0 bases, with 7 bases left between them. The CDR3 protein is CASSLALGSNQPQHF. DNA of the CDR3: TGTGCCAGCAGCTTGGCCCTGGGTAGCAATCAGCCCCAGCATTTT.

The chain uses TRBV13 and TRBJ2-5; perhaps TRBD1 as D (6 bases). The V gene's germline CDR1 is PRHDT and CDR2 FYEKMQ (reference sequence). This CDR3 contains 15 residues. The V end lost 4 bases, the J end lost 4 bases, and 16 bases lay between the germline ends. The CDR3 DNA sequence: TGTGCCAGCAGCTATACAGGGAAAGGGGCAGAGACCCAGTACTTC. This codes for CASSYTGKGAETQYF.

The CDR3 DNA sequence: TGCGCCAGCAGCACCGGGACCGTCAATCAGCCCCAGCATTTT. Translation gives CASSTGTVNQPQHF. V usage is TRBV5-1 and J usage is TRBJ1-5; D is perhaps TRBD1 (5 bases). CDR3 size: 14 residues. V lost 4 bases and J 3 bases, leaving 11 bases between the germline ends. CDR1 SGHRS and CDR2 YFSETQ come from the germline V gene.

CDR3 residues: CASSISGNYGYTF. CDR3 DNA: TGTGCCAGCAGTATCTCAGGAAACTATGGCTACACCTTC. This chain links TRBV27 with TRBJ1-2; D gene uncertain. The CDR3 sequence is 13 residues long. The V end was cut by 5 bases, the J end by 2 bases, with 9 bases between. Germline lookup yields CDR1 MNHEY and CDR2 SMNVEV (reference sequence).

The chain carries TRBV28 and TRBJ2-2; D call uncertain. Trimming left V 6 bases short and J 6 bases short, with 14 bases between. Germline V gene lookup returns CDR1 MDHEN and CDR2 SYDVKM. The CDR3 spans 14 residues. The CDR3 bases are TGTGCCAGCAGCCTACTAAGGGCCGCCGGGGAGCTGTTTTTT. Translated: CASSLLRAAGELFF.

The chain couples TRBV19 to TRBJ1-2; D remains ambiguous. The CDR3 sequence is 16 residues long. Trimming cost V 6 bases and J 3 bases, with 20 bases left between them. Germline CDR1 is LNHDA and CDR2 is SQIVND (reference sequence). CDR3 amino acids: CASSDGWKGNDYGYTF. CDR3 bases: TGTGCCAGTAGCGATGGGTGGAAAGGGAACGACTATGGCTACACCTTC.

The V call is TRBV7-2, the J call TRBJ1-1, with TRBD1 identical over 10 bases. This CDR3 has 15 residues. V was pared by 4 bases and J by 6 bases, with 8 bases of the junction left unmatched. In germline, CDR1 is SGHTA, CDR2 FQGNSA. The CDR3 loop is CASSWRTGGVAEAFF. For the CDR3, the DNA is TGTGCCAGCAGCTGGCGGACAGGGGGGGTGGCTGAAGCTTTCTTT.